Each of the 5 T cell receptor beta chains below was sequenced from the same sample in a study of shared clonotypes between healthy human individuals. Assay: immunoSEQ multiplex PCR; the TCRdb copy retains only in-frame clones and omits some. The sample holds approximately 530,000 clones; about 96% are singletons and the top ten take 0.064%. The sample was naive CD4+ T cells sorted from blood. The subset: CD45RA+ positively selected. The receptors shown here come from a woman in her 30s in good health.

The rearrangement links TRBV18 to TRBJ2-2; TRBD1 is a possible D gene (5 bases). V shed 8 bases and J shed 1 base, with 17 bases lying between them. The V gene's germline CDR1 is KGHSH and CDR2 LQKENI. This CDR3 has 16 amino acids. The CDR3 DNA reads TGTGCCAGCCCAGCCCCCGCAGGGCTGAACACCGGGGAGCTGTTTTTT. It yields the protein CASPAPAGLNTGELFF. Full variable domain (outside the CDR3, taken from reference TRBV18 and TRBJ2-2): NAGVMQNPRHLVRRRGQEARLRCSPMKGHSHVYWYRQLPEEGLKFMVYLQKENIIDESGMPKERFSAEFPKEGPSILRIQQVVRGDSAAYFCASPAPAGLNTGELFFGEGSRLTVL.

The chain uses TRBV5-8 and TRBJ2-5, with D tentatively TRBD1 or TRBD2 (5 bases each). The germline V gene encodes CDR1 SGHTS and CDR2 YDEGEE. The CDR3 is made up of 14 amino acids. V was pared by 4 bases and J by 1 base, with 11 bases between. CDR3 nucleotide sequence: TGTGCCAGCAGCCCCTGGGACGTCCAAGAGACCCAGTACTTC. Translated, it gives CASSPWDVQETQYF.

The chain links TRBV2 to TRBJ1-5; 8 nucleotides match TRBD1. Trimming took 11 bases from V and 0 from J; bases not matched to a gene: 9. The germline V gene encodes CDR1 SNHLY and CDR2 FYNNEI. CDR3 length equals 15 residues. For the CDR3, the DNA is TGTGCCTCCTCACCGCAGGGGGCTAGCAATCAGCCCCAGCATTTT. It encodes CASSPQGASNQPQHF.

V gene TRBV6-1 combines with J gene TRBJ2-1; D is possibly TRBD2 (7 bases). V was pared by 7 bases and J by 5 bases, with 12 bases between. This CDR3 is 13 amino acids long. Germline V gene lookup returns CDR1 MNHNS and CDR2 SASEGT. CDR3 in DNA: TGTGCCAGCACCTCGCGGGGGCACAATGAGCAGTTCTTC. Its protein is CASTSRGHNEQFF.

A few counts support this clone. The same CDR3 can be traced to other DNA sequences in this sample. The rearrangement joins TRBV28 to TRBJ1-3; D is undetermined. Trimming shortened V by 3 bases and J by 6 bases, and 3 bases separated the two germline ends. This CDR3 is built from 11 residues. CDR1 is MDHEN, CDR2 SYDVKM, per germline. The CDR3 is CASSLANTIYF. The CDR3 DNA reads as TGTGCCAGCAGTTTGGCAAACACCATATATTTT.